This entry lists 32 T cell receptor beta chains sequenced from one sample in a study of molecular identifiers for immune sequencing clone quantification. TCRdb independently ran MiXCR on the PCR reads; one entry per CDR3 protein. This table has more than 10,000 distinct CDR3 sequences, 21% appearing once. Sequencing was carried out using naive CD8+ T cells from blood, with Jurkat cell RNA spiked in. Subset of the sample: FACS-sorted CD8+CD4-CCR7+CD45RA+ naive T cells. These receptors were obtained from a human donor in good health. Some libraries in this study had Jurkat cell RNA spiked in.

By share, this clonotype ranks as medium-sized. The chain carries TRBV30 and TRBJ2-7; the D is unclear. V was pared by 0 bases and J by 5 bases, with 11 bases between. The CDR3 runs to 13 residues. CDR1 and CDR2 from the germline V gene are GTSNPN and SVGIG (reference sequence). The CDR3 protein is CAWSVRGVHEQYF. DNA for the CDR3: TGTGCCTGGAGTGTACGTGGGGTCCACGAGCAGTACTTC.

This clonotype was found many times. The chain links TRBV4-1 to TRBJ1-1; maybe TRBD1 (5 bases). V lost 0 bases to trimming and J lost 6 bases, with 20 bases between them. The CDR3 loop spans 17 amino acids. Germline V gene data show CDR1 as MGHRA and CDR2 as YSYEKL. This chain's CDR3 is CASSQDPLAPGRSEAFF. The CDR3 nucleotides read TGCGCCAGCAGCCAAGATCCCCTGGCACCGGGGCGGTCTGAAGCTTTCTTT.

By proportion, this clonotype is medium-sized. V gene TRBV29-1 combines with J gene TRBJ2-7, with a possible D match to TRBD1 (5 bases). Germline CDR1 reads SQVTM; CDR2 reads ANQGSEA. The CDR3 consists of 13 residues. Trimming took 4 bases from V and 5 from J, leaving 15 bases between them. The CDR3 nucleotides read TGCAGCGTTGTTTCACCGCCCAGGGACGAGCAGTACTTC. Encoded protein: CSVVSPPRDEQYF.

Details on this clonotype: A much bigger clone sits one base away, suggesting this may be a read error. The chain employs TRBV7-2 and TRBJ2-3, with D perhaps TRBD1 (6 bases). CDR1 is SGHTA and CDR2 is FQGNSA in the germline V gene. This CDR3 is built from 14 residues. As DNA, the CDR3 is TGTGCTACAGTGACAGGAACGATCCCAGATACGCAGTATTTT. This gives the protein CATVTGTIPDTQYF.

Worth noting for this clonotype: An end of the junction does not agree with germline; a read error may underlie this. The chain links TRBV5-6 to TRBJ2-3; 8 nucleotides line up with TRBD2. Germline assignment: CDR1 SGHDT and CDR2 YYEEEE. The CDR3 is made up of 17 amino acids. As DNA, the CDR3 is TGTGCCCGCAGCTTGGGTATCGGCGGGGGGCTCGCAGATACGCAGTATTTT. This encodes CARSLGIGGGLADTQYF.

To note about this clonotype: This sequence may be a read error, since a much larger clone differs from it by one base. No conserved phenylalanine or tryptophan is present at the end of the CDR3, so a read error is the likely explanation. The chain links TRBV14 to TRBJ2-7; D gene unclear. The CDR3 consists of 11 residues. The V gene's germline CDR1 is SGHDN and CDR2 FVKESK. Trimming took 0 bases from V and 7 from J, leaving 4 bases between them. In DNA form, the CDR3 reads TGTGCCAGCAGCCAAGATCGGGAGCAGTACTCC. This encodes CASSQDREQYS.

This chain uses TRBV6-5 with TRBJ1-1; D is perhaps TRBD1 (5 bases). Germline lookup yields CDR1 MNHEY and CDR2 SVGAGI. The CDR3 is made up of 13 amino acids. Between the trimmed V and J ends, which lost 5 bases and 5 bases, there was a span of 12 bases. CDR3: CASSTPQVTEAFF. In nucleotides, the CDR3 is TGTGCCAGCAGTACCCCACAGGTAACTGAAGCTTTCTTT.

This clonotype was seen repeatedly, ten times or more. The chain has TRBV7-9 and TRBJ2-7, with TRBD1 matching 10 bases. This CDR3 contains 14 residues. CDR1 and CDR2 from the germline V gene are SEHNR and FQNEAQ (reference sequence). V lost 7 bases to trimming and J lost 3 bases; unmatched junction nucleotides: 6. The CDR3 DNA reads TGTGCCAGCATGTCGGGACAGGGGTTCTACGAGCAGTACTTC. Protein: CASMSGQGFYEQYF.

This clonotype is medium-sized. V and J are TRBV19 and TRBJ2-6, with D unresolved. Per the germline V gene, CDR1 is LNHDA and CDR2 is SQIVND (reference sequence). V shed 5 bases and J shed 0 bases, with 5 bases lying between them. The length of the CDR3 is 14 residues. CDR3 in DNA: TGTGCCAGTAGTGAGTCCTCTGGGGCCAACGTCCTGACTTTC. It is translated as CASSESSGANVLTF.

This clonotype is medium-sized within its sample. The chain has TRBV4-1 and TRBJ2-3, with D tentatively TRBD1 (5 bases). V lost 1 base to trimming and J lost 0 bases, with 14 bases between them. This CDR3 is built from 17 residues. Germline CDR1 reads MGHRA; CDR2 reads YSYEKL. The CDR3 region is CASSQVLTAMSTDTQYF. Here the CDR3 DNA reads TGCGCCAGCAGCCAAGTTCTGACAGCTATGAGCACAGATACGCAGTATTTT.

This clonotype is labeled medium-sized (0.01 to 0.1%). The V gene is TRBV2, the J gene TRBJ2-3; D possibly corresponds to TRBD2 (7 bases). V gave up 3 bases and J gave up 0 bases, with 10 bases separating them. CDR3 size: 15 residues. CDR1 and CDR2 from the germline V gene are SNHLY and FYNNEI. The CDR3 DNA reads TGTGCCAGCAGTGAGGGGGGGGCTAGCACAGATACGCAGTATTTT. Translated, it gives CASSEGGASTDTQYF.

This clonotype was seen many times. The rearrangement links TRBV3-1 to TRBJ2-5; D uncertain. The CDR3 runs to 15 residues. The V gene lost 0 bases and the J gene lost 2 bases, with 10 bases spanning the gap. CDR1 LGHDT and CDR2 YNNKEL come from the germline V gene (reference sequence). The CDR3 DNA sequence: TGTGCCAGCAGCCAAGATACAACGATTCAAGAGACCCAGTACTTC. Translated, it gives CASSQDTTIQETQYF.

Judged by abundance, this clonotype is medium-sized. J is TRBJ2-7 and V is TRBV29-1, with D unclear. Germline assignment: CDR1 SQVTM and CDR2 ANQGSEA. This CDR3 is built from 14 residues. Between the trimmed V and J ends, which lost 4 bases and 4 bases, there was a span of 17 bases. The CDR3 loop reads CSVVPLAARYEQYF. The CDR3 region has the DNA TGCAGCGTTGTTCCTTTAGCCGCGAGATACGAGCAGTACTTC.

This clonotype is categorized as medium-sized. This chain's CDR3 is CASSELAGGSTDTQYF. The DNA for the CDR3 is TGTGCCAGCAGTGAACTAGCGGGGGGGAGCACAGATACGCAGTATTTT. The chain combines TRBV6-1 with TRBJ2-3, with TRBD2 identical over 12 bases. CDR3 length: 16 residues. Unmatched junction bases numbered 0, after V lost 2 bases and J lost 0 bases. Germline V lookup: CDR1 MNHNS, CDR2 SASEGT.

Within the sample, this clonotype is medium-sized. The chain uses TRBV29-1 and TRBJ1-5; 7 nucleotides line up with TRBD1. CDR1 is SQVTM and CDR2 is ANQGSEA in the germline V gene. Losses at the gene ends were 5 bases for V and 0 bases for J; bases not matched to a gene: 1. The CDR3 sequence is 13 residues long. CDR3 protein: CSVTGDSNQPQHF. Written as DNA, the CDR3 is TGCAGCGTTACAGGGGATAGCAATCAGCCCCAGCATTTT.

This clonotype occurred a few times. The chain recombines TRBV2 with TRBJ2-5; TRBD1 matches 8 bases. CDR3 length equals 14 residues. The V gene's germline CDR1 is SNHLY and CDR2 FYNNEI. V shed 4 bases, J shed 5 bases, and the junction held 6 bases outside the gene matches. This CDR3 reads CASSGGQGTETQYF. The CDR3 coding sequence is TGTGCCAGCAGTGGCGGACAGGGAACGGAGACCCAGTACTTC.

On this clonotype: The conserved phenylalanine or tryptophan normally closing the CDR3 is absent here, so this likely arose from a read error. This rearrangement joins TRBV20-1 to TRBJ2-3; 8 positions agree with TRBD2. Germline CDR1 reads DFQATT; CDR2 reads SNEGSKA (reference sequence). The CDR3 totals 14 residues. V trimming: 6 bases; J trimming: 0 bases; junction bases outside the gene matches: 5. The CDR3 spells CSAELADSTDTQYL. The CDR3, as DNA: TGCAGTGCCGAACTAGCGGATAGCACAGATACGCAGTATCTT.

This clonotype was seen repeatedly, ten times or more. The rearrangement uses TRBV19 and TRBJ2-1, with 10 bases matching TRBD1. The CDR3 is 15 residues long. Germline CDR1 reads LNHDA; CDR2 reads SQIVND (reference sequence). The junction had 11 bases not matched to a gene; V was cut back by 5 bases and J by 10 bases. The CDR3 DNA is TGTGCCAGTAGTTCCCGGGACAGGGGACTCATGGAGCAGTTCTTC. This translates into CASSSRDRGLMEQFF.

This clonotype was detected only a few times. The V gene is TRBV19, the J gene TRBJ2-2, with D possibly TRBD2 on 5 matching bases. Per the germline V gene, CDR1 is LNHDA and CDR2 is SQIVND (reference sequence). This CDR3 contains 15 residues. V was pared by 6 bases and J by 4 bases, with 15 bases between. In DNA, the CDR3 is TGTGCCAGTAGCCCGGACTCCCCGGGCACCGGGGAGCTGTTTTTT. It translates to CASSPDSPGTGELFF.

By share, this clonotype counts as medium-sized. This chain connects TRBV7-6 to TRBJ2-2, with 12 bases lining up with TRBD2. Germline V CDR1 and CDR2: SGHVS, FNYEAQ. This CDR3 comprises 18 residues. V trimming: 3 bases; J trimming: 6 bases; junction bases outside the gene matches: 11. Here the CDR3 reads CASSFPQTSGGPPGELFF. The CDR3 DNA reads TGTGCCAGCAGCTTCCCACAGACTAGCGGGGGACCTCCCGGGGAGCTGTTTTTT.

This chain links TRBV7-9 with TRBJ2-7, with D possibly matching TRBD2 (5 bases). V gave up 3 bases and J gave up 2 bases, with 11 bases separating them. Germline CDR1 reads SEHNR; CDR2 reads FQNEAQ (reference sequence). The CDR3 is 14 residues long. The CDR3 DNA reads TGTGCCAGCAGCTTCGAGACTACTACCTACGAGCAGTACTTC. It translates to CASSFETTTYEQYF.

Worth noting for this clonotype: One junction end disagrees with the germline gene, perhaps due to a read error. The chain has TRBV7-4 and TRBJ2-7, with D hard to call. Germline V gene data show CDR1 as SGHVT and CDR2 as SQSDAQ. This CDR3 has 8 amino acids. The CDR3 sequence is CASSLGYF. The CDR3 nucleotides read TGTGCCAGCAGTTTAGGGTACTTC.

This clonotype is medium-sized within its sample. J is TRBJ2-2 and V is TRBV5-6, with 7 bases matching TRBD2. This CDR3 is 18 amino acids long. V was clipped by 5 bases and J by 5 bases; unmatched bases: 18. In germline, CDR1 is SGHDT, CDR2 YYEEEE. The CDR3 sequence is CASSGPPSTSLPTGELFF. The CDR3 DNA follows: TGTGCCAGCAGTGGGCCCCCTTCGACTAGCCTCCCTACCGGGGAGCTGTTTTTT.

In regard to this clonotype: A much larger clone is a single base away; this may be a read error. The chain joins TRBV5-1 to TRBJ1-1; D gene unclear. Germline V gene data show CDR1 as SGHRS and CDR2 as YFSETQ. With 0 bases removed from V and 8 bases from J, the gap between germline ends came to 8 bases. This CDR3 comprises 12 residues. The CDR3 sequence is CASSLDRGEAFF. The CDR3 DNA sequence: TGCGCCAGCAGCTTGGATAGAGGAGAAGCTTTCTTT.

The V and J genes are TRBV7-8 and TRBJ1-1; the D gene is possibly TRBD1 (5 bases). The CDR3 spans 12 residues. Looked up from germline, CDR1 is SGHVS and CDR2 is FQNEAQ. V lost 5 bases to trimming and J lost 10 bases, with 14 bases between them. CDR3 DNA sequence: TGTGCCAGCAGCAATGACGGGGCGAGAGCTTTCTTT. This codes for CASSNDGARAFF.

The CDR3 nucleotides are TGTGCCAGCAGGCGCGGAGGGTCAGACGAGCAGTACTTC. Residues: CASRRGGSDEQYF. The chain combines TRBV28 with TRBJ2-7, with D possibly matching TRBD2 (6 bases). The CDR3 extends over 13 amino acids. Trimming took 6 bases from V and 5 from J, leaving 14 bases between them. The germline CDR1 and CDR2 sequences are MDHEN and SYDVKM.

This clonotype was counted ten times or more. J is TRBJ2-7 and V is TRBV3-1, with TRBD1 identical over 8 bases. The V segment lost 0 bases and the J segment 3 bases; nucleotides outside the gene matches: 1. This CDR3 is built from 14 residues. Looked up from germline, CDR1 is LGHDT and CDR2 is YNNKEL (reference sequence). In DNA, the CDR3 is TGTGCCAGCAGCCAAGAGGACAGGGTCTACGAGCAGTACTTC. This gives the protein CASSQEDRVYEQYF.

This clonotype occurred once. This chain uses TRBV10-1 with TRBJ2-5, with D perhaps matching TRBD2 (5 bases). V dropped 3 bases and J dropped 5 bases, with 13 bases sitting between them. This CDR3 comprises 14 residues. Looked up from germline, CDR1 is WNHNN and CDR2 is SYGVQD (reference sequence). This CDR3 is CASSDSPGVETQYF. Written as DNA, the CDR3 is TGCGCCAGCAGTGATTCTCCCGGGGTTGAGACCCAGTACTTC.

Points on this clonotype: Germline is not matched at one junction end, which may reflect a read error. The chain has TRBV7-2 and TRBJ2-1; 7 positions match TRBD1. The CDR3 has 15 residues. Germline V lookup: CDR1 SGHTA, CDR2 FQGNSA. CDR3 DNA: TGCGCCAGCAGCCGGCCCGGGACAGTACACCATGAGCAGTTCTTC. It translates to CASSRPGTVHHEQFF.

This clonotype occurred many times. The chain employs TRBV25-1 and TRBJ2-7; 7 bases line up with TRBD1. Germline V CDR1 and CDR2: MGHDK, SYGVNS. The CDR3 runs 15 residues. Losses at the gene ends were 3 bases for V and 0 bases for J; bases not matched to a gene: 5. The DNA for the CDR3 is TGTGCCAGCAGTGATCCCGCAGGGGGCTCCTACGAGCAGTACTTC. This encodes CASSDPAGGSYEQYF.

This clonotype is medium-sized within its sample. The CDR3 coding sequence is TGTGCCAGCAGCTCGGCTCCGGGACAGGGGTTAGGAGCTTTCTTT. Encoded protein: CASSSAPGQGLGAFF. The chain uses TRBV5-4 and TRBJ1-1; 10 nucleotides match TRBD1. From germline, CDR1 is SGHNT and CDR2 YYREEE (reference sequence). Trimming took 3 bases from V and 10 from J; bases not matched to a gene: 12. The CDR3 is made up of 15 amino acids. The variable domain in full, with the rest retrieved from reference TRBV5-4 and TRBJ1-1, is ETGVTQSPTHLIKTRGQQVTLRCSSQSGHNTVSWYQQALGQGPQFIFQYYREEENGRGNFPPRFSGLQFPNYSSELNVNALELDDSALYLCASSSAPGQGLGAFFGQGTRLTVV.

The chain uses TRBV13 and TRBJ1-3; D is possibly TRBD1 (6 bases). CDR1 and CDR2 from the germline V gene are PRHDT and FYEKMQ (reference sequence). This CDR3 spans 16 amino acids. Deletions cut 4 bases from V and 2 bases from J, with 15 bases between. The CDR3 loop reads CASSSSDSETGNTIYF. Written as DNA, the CDR3 is TGTGCCAGCAGCTCCTCGGACAGTGAAACTGGAAACACCATATATTTT.